Reported below is one T cell receptor (beta chain). The antigen is undetermined. In germline, CDR1 is LGHNA, CDR2 YNFKEQ. This CDR3 contains 15 residues. The germline V and J ends were trimmed by 5 bases and 3 bases, with 15 bases remaining between them. iRepertoire HTBI primers and Arm-PCR of CDR3 regions built TCR beta libraries. In the authors' workflow: The samples yielded approximately 62 TRBV and 14 to 15 TRBJ segments. MiXCR, run by TCRdb on the multiplex PCR reads, gives a single entry per CDR3 protein. The V and J calls follow TCRdb's processing rather than the paper's. The sample records 600,000 to 850,000 distinct CDR3 sequences, around 30% being singletons. Time point noted: persistent/refractory GD, antithyroid drugs over 5 years with positive TRAb. There was RNA extracted from PBMCs, and the TCR library was made from it. An endocrinology department in Xi'an, China, supplied the patients.

The sample is drawn from a study of regulatory T cells in long-lasting Graves disease. Study-wide points: Sharing of public clonotypes was greater in persistent patients (2,741) than in new patients (about 970).

The chain has TRBV4-2 and TRBJ2-3; possibly TRBD2 for D (6 bases). The receptor's source is a female donor with Graves disease. The sequenced sample was peripheral blood mononuclear cells (PBMCs), obtained when the disease was refractory, from a patient treated with antithyroid drugs. The CDR3 nucleotides read TGTGCCAGCAGCATACTCGGGACTGCTACAGATACGCAGTATTTT. This encodes CASSILGTATDTQYF.